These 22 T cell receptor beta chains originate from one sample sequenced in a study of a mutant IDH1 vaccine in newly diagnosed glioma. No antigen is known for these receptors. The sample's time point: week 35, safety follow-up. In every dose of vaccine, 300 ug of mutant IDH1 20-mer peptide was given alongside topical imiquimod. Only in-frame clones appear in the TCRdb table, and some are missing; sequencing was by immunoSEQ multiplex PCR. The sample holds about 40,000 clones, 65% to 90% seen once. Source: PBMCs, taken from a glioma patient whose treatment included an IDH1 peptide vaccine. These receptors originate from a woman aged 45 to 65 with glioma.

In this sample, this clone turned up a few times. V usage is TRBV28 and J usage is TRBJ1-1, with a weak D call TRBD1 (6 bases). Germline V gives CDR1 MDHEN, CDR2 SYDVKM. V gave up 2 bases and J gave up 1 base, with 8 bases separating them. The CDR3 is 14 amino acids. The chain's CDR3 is CASSLQQGNTEAFF. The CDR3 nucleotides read TGTGCCAGCAGTTTACAACAGGGGAACACTGAAGCTTTCTTT.

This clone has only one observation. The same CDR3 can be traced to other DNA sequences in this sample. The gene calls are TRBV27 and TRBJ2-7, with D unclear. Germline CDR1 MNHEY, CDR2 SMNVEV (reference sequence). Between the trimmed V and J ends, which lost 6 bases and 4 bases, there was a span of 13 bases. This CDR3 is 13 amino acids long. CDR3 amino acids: CASSGGGSYEQYF. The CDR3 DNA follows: TGTGCCAGCAGCGGCGGCGGCTCGTACGAGCAGTACTTC.

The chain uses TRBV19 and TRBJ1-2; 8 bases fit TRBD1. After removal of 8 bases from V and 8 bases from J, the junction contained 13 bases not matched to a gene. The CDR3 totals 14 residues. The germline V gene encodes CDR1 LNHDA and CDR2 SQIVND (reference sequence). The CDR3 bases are TGTGCCAGTGGCCTGGACAGGGCGGGTAGGGGCTACACCTTC. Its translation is CASGLDRAGRGYTF.

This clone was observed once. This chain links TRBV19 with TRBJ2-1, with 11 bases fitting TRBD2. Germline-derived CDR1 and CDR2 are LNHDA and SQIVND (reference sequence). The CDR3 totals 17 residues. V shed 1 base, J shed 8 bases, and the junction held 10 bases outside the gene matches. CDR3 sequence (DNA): TGTGCCAGTAGTATAGGTCTAGCGGGGGGATCGCGATATGAGCAGTTCTTC. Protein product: CASSIGLAGGSRYEQFF.

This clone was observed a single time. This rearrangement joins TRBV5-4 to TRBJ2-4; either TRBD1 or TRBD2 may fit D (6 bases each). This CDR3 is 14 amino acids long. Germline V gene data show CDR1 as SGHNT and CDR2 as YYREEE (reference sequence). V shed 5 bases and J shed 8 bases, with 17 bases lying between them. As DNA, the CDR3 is TGTGCCAGCAGGTTATGGGGGGCCGGGGACATTCAGTACTTC. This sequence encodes CASRLWGAGDIQYF.

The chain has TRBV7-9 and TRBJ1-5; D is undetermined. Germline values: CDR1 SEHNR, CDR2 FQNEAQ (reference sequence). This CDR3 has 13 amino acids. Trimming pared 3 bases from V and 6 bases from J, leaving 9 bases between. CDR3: CASSLSTTQPQHF. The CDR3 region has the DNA TGTGCCAGCAGCTTGTCTACTACTCAGCCCCAGCATTTT.

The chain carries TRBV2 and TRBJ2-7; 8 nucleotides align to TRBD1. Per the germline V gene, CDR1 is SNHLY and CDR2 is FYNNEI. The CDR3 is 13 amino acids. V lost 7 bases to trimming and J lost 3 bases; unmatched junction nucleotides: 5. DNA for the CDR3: TGTGCCAGCAACGGACAGGGTTTCTACGAGCAGTACTTC. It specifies CASNGQGFYEQYF.

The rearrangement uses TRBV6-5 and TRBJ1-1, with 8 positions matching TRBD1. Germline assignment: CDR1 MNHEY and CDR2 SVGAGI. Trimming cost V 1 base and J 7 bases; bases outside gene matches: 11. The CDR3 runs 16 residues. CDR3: CASSYFGQGVKGEAFF. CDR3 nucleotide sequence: TGTGCCAGCAGTTACTTCGGACAGGGAGTTAAAGGTGAAGCTTTCTTT.

The CDR3 coding sequence is TGCGCCAGCCGGGGACAGAACGATACTACAACTAATGGACTGGGGGTCCAAGAAAAACTGTTTTTT. It is translated as CASRGQNDTTTNGLGVQEKLFF. This chain uses TRBV10-1 with TRBJ1-4; 7 bases match TRBD1. Losses at the gene ends were 8 bases for V and 8 bases for J; bases not matched to a gene: 35. The CDR3 loop spans 22 amino acids. Germline-derived CDR1 and CDR2 are WNHNN and SYGVQD (reference sequence).

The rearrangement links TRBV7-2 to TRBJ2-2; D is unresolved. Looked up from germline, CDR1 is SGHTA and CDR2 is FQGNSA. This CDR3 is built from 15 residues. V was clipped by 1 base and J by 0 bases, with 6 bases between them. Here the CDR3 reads CASSLVAPNTGELFF. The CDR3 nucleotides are TGTGCCAGCAGCTTAGTAGCTCCGAACACCGGGGAGCTGTTTTTT. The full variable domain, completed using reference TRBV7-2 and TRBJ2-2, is GAGVSQSPSNKVTEKGKDVELRCDPISGHTALYWYRQSLGQGLEFLIYFQGNSAPDKSGLPSDRFSAERTGGSVSTLTIQRTQQEDSAVYLCASSLVAPNTGELFFGEGSRLTVL.

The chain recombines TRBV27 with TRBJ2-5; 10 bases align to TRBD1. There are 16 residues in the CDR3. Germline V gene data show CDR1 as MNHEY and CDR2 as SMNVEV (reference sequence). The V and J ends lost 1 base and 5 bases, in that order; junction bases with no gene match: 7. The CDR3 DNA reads TGTGCCAGCAGTTTATTTGGGACAGGGGCCGGGGAGACCCAGTACTTC. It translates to CASSLFGTGAGETQYF.

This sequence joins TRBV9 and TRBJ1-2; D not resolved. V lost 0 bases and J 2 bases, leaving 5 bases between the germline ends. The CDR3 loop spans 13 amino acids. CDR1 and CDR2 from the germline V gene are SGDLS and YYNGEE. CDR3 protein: CASSVDGNYGYTF. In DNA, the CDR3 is TGTGCCAGCAGCGTAGACGGGAACTATGGCTACACCTTC.

CDR3: CATGGYTF. CDR3 sequence (DNA): TGTGCCACTGGGGGCTACACCTTC. V gene TRBV7-9 combines with J gene TRBJ1-2; unclear D gene. The CDR3 runs 8 residues. Germline lookup yields CDR1 SEHNR and CDR2 FQNEAQ (reference sequence). Between the trimmed V and J ends, which lost 10 bases and 8 bases, there was a span of 5 bases.

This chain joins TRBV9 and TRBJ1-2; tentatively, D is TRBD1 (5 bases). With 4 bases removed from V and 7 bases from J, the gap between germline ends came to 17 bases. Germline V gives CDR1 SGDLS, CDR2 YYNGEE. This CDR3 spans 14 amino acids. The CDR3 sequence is CASSSSGARGGYTF. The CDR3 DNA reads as TGTGCCAGCAGCTCGAGTGGGGCCCGTGGTGGCTACACCTTC.

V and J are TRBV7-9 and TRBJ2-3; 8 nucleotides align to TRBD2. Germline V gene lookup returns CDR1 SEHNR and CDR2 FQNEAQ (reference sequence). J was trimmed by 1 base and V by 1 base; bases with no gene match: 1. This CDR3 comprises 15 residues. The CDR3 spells CASSLGSGGTDTQYF. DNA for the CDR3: TGTGCCAGCAGCTTAGGTAGCGGGGGCACAGATACGCAGTATTTT.

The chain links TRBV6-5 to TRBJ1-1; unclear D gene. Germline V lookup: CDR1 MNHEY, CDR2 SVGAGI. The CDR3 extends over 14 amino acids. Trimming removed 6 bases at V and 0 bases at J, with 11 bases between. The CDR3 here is CASRPGGLNTEAFF. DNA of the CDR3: TGTGCCAGCAGACCGGGAGGGCTGAACACTGAAGCTTTCTTT.

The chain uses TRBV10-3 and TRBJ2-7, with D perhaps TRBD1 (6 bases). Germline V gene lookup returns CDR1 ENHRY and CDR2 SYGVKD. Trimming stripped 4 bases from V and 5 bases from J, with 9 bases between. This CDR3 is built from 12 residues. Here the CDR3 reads CAISGAGDEQYF. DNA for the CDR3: TGTGCCATCAGTGGGGCAGGGGACGAGCAGTACTTC.

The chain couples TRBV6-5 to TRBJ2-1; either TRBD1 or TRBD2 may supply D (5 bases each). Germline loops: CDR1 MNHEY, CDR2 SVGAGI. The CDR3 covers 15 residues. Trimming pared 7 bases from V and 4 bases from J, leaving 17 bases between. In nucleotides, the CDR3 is TGTGCCAGCATGGGGCGAACGGGGATTTACAATGAGCAGTTCTTC. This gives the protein CASMGRTGIYNEQFF.

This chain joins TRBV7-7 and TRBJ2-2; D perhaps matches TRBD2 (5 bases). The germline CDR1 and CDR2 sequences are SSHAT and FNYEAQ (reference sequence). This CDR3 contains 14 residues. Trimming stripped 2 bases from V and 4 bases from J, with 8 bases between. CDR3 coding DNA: TGTGCCAGCAGCTTACTTCGGGGCACCGGGGAGCTGTTTTTT. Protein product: CASSLLRGTGELFF.

In nucleotides, the CDR3 is TGTGCCAGCAGTGACAGAGAGTACGGGGAGCTGTTTTTT. This codes for CASSDREYGELFF. This chain connects TRBV2 to TRBJ2-2; D gene uncertain. Trimming took 3 bases from V and 7 from J, leaving 9 bases between them. The CDR3 consists of 13 residues. Germline values: CDR1 SNHLY, CDR2 FYNNEI.

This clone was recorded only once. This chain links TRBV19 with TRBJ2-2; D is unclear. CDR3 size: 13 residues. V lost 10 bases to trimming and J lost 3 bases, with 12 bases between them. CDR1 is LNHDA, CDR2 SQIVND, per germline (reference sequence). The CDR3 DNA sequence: TGTGCCACTACTGGCAGATACACCGGGGAGCTGTTTTTT. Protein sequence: CATTGRYTGELFF.

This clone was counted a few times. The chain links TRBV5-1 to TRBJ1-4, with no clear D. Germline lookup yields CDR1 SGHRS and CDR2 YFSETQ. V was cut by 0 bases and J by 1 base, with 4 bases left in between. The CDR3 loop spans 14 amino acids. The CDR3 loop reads CASSLGETNEKLFF. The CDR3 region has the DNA TGCGCCAGCAGCTTGGGTGAAACTAATGAAAAACTGTTTTTT. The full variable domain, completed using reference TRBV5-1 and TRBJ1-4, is KAGVTQTPRYLIKTRGQQVTLSCSPISGHRSVSWYQQTPGQGLQFLFEYFSETQRNKGNFPGRFSGRQFSNSRSEMNVSTLELGDSALYLCASSLGETNEKLFFGSGTQLSVL.